These 24 T cell receptor beta chains came from one sample sequenced in a study of T-cell reconstitution after alpha-beta-depleted transplantation in children. A TCRbeta library incorporating unique molecular identifiers was prepared. Each CDR3 protein is one row after TCRdb ran MiXCR on the PCR reads. Found here are a few hundred thousand distinct CDR3 sequences, 25% to 30% of them singletons; the top ten hold around 36%. The source material was PBMCs, sampled before TCRalphabeta/CD19-depleted stem cell transplant. These receptors all stem from a boy under three years old with Wiskott-Aldrich syndrome, due to receive a stem cell transplant.

A few counts support this clonotype. V is TRBV15 and J is TRBJ2-1; 11 nucleotides match TRBD2. Germline-derived CDR1 and CDR2 are LNHNV and YYDKDF (reference sequence). The trim removed 5 bases at V and 8 bases at J, leaving 8 bases unmatched. CDR3 length: 15 amino acids. The DNA for the CDR3 is TGTGCCACCAGCGGTACTAGCGGGAGAGACGATGAGCAGTTCTTC. Its translation is CATSGTSGRDDEQFF. Full variable domain (rest looked up from reference TRBV15 and TRBJ2-1): DAMVIQNPRYQVTQFGKPVTLSCSQTLNHNVMYWYQQKSSQAPKLLFHYYDKDFNNEADTPDNFQSRRPNTSFCFLDIRSPGLGDTAMYLCATSGTSGRDDEQFFGPGTRLTVL.

This clonotype was counted a few times. The genes are TRBV11-2 and TRBJ1-2; D call uncertain. Trimming pared 3 bases from V and 0 bases from J, leaving 5 bases between. There are 13 residues in the CDR3. Germline V lookup: CDR1 SGHAT, CDR2 FQNNGV. CDR3 in amino acids: CASSLETNYGYTF. In DNA form, the CDR3 reads TGTGCCAGCAGCTTGGAGACTAACTATGGCTACACCTTC.

The gene calls are TRBV5-1 and TRBJ2-7; 8 bases align to TRBD1. This CDR3 has 15 residues. Germline V gene sequence: CDR1 SGHRS, CDR2 YFSETQ. Germline trimming cut 4 bases from V and 3 bases from J; bases unmatched to any gene: 9. CDR3 in amino acids: CASSPDGQGYYEQYF. The CDR3, as DNA: TGCGCCAGCAGCCCCGACGGACAGGGATACTACGAGCAGTACTTC. Using reference TRBV5-1 and TRBJ2-7 for the parts outside the CDR3, the full variable domain is KAGVTQTPRYLIKTRGQQVTLSCSPISGHRSVSWYQQTPGQGLQFLFEYFSETQRNKGNFPGRFSGRQFSNSRSEMNVSTLELGDSALYLCASSPDGQGYYEQYFGPGTRLTVT.

The V gene is TRBV6-1, the J gene TRBJ2-7; D remains unclear. This CDR3 is built from 13 residues. Trimming took off 6 bases at V and 0 bases at J, with 9 bases between the two ends. The germline gives CDR1 MNHNS, CDR2 SASEGT. As DNA, the CDR3 is TGTGCCAGCAGCGAAACTGTCTCCTACGAGCAGTACTTC. Protein product: CASSETVSYEQYF.

This sequence joins TRBV28 and TRBJ2-3; D is perhaps TRBD2 (6 bases). CDR1 and CDR2 from the germline V gene are MDHEN and SYDVKM. The CDR3 loop spans 14 amino acids. V was cut by 4 bases and J by 5 bases, with 13 bases left in between. The CDR3 sequence: CASSSPGVIDTQYF. DNA of the CDR3: TGTGCCAGCAGTTCCCCGGGGGTAATAGATACGCAGTATTTT.

The chain uses TRBV18 and TRBJ2-2, with 13 bases that match TRBD2. The length of the CDR3 is 20 residues. Germline V gene lookup returns CDR1 KGHSH and CDR2 LQKENI. V dropped 2 bases and J dropped 3; count of bases not matched to a gene: 12. The CDR3 loop reads CASSPTTRTSGSWDTGELFF. DNA for the CDR3: TGTGCCAGCTCACCAACCACCCGGACTAGCGGGAGCTGGGACACCGGGGAGCTGTTTTTT.

The V gene is TRBV5-1, the J gene TRBJ2-7, with TRBD2 as a possible D gene (5 bases). Germline-derived CDR1 and CDR2 are SGHRS and YFSETQ. The CDR3 runs 15 residues. V was pared by 0 bases and J by 0 bases, with 10 bases between. The CDR3 bases are TGCGCCAGCAGCTTGGATTCAGCGGACTCCTACGAGCAGTACTTC. It encodes CASSLDSADSYEQYF. Full variable domain (rest looked up from reference TRBV5-1 and TRBJ2-7): KAGVTQTPRYLIKTRGQQVTLSCSPISGHRSVSWYQQTPGQGLQFLFEYFSETQRNKGNFPGRFSGRQFSNSRSEMNVSTLELGDSALYLCASSLDSADSYEQYFGPGTRLTVT.

V and J are TRBV5-1 and TRBJ2-5, with 7 positions matching TRBD1. The germline gives CDR1 SGHRS, CDR2 YFSETQ. The CDR3 is 13 amino acids. Trimming cost V 3 bases and J 6 bases; bases outside gene matches: 5. CDR3 in amino acids: CASSWTGQKTQYF. The CDR3 nucleotides are TGCGCCAGCAGCTGGACAGGTCAAAAGACCCAGTACTTC.

The chain carries TRBV5-1 and TRBJ2-2, with 7 bases identical to TRBD2. CDR3 length: 16 residues. J lost 6 bases, V lost 0 bases, and 8 bases had no gene match. Germline CDR1 SGHRS, CDR2 YFSETQ. The CDR3 loop reads CASSLVGGSFSGELFF. The CDR3 region has the DNA TGCGCCAGCAGCTTGGTTGGCGGGAGTTTTTCCGGGGAGCTGTTTTTT.

This clonotype was observed a few times. V usage is TRBV10-2 and J usage is TRBJ2-1; no clear D. This CDR3 has 12 amino acids. Germline V CDR1 and CDR2: WSHSY, SAAADI. V dropped 9 bases and J dropped 7 bases, with 13 bases sitting between them. The CDR3 spells CASAHERNEQFF. The CDR3 DNA reads TGCGCCAGTGCCCACGAAAGGAATGAGCAGTTCTTC.

This rearrangement joins TRBV6-5 to TRBJ2-1, with 9 positions matching TRBD2. Germline loops: CDR1 MNHEY, CDR2 SVGAGI. The CDR3 length is 16 residues. V lost 0 bases, J lost 9 bases, and 9 bases stayed unmatched. This CDR3 reads CASSYSKAGGQSEQFF. CDR3 DNA: TGTGCCAGCAGTTACTCGAAGGCGGGAGGGCAAAGTGAGCAGTTCTTC.

The rearrangement joins TRBV29-1 to TRBJ1-5; D is unclear. Trimming removed 4 bases from V and 0 bases from J, with 4 bases in between. Per the germline V gene, CDR1 is SQVTM and CDR2 is ANQGSEA. The CDR3 length is 12 residues. The CDR3 loop reads CSVAGSNQPQHF. CDR3 DNA: TGCAGCGTTGCTGGTAGCAATCAGCCCCAGCATTTT. Based on the CDR3 plus reference TRBV29-1 and TRBJ1-5, the full variable domain is SAVISQKPSRDICQRGTSLTIQCQVDSQVTMMFWYRQQPGQSLTLIATANQGSEATYESGFVIDKFPISRPNLTFSTLTVSNMSPEDSSIYLCSVAGSNQPQHFGDGTRLSIL.

The chain is built from TRBV5-1 and TRBJ2-7; D call uncertain. The CDR3 covers 15 residues. Trimming removed 4 bases from V and 7 bases from J, with 21 bases in between. Germline CDR1 SGHRS, CDR2 YFSETQ. The CDR3 is CASSTSGRFPREQYF. The CDR3 DNA is TGCGCCAGCAGCACGTCTGGGCGCTTCCCTAGGGAGCAGTACTTC.

V is TRBV5-1 and J is TRBJ1-1; D uncertain. Trimming cost V 4 bases and J 3 bases, with 13 bases left between them. CDR3 length: 14 amino acids. The V gene's germline CDR1 is SGHRS and CDR2 YFSETQ. The CDR3, as DNA: TGCGCCAGCAGCGCGTACAGATTATACACTGAAGCTTTCTTT. It is translated as CASSAYRLYTEAFF.

The chain uses TRBV20-1 and TRBJ2-7; TRBD2 matches at 10 bases. Germline V CDR1 and CDR2: DFQATT, SNEGSKA (reference sequence). V dropped 2 bases and J dropped 4; count of bases not matched to a gene: 5. The CDR3 is made up of 14 amino acids. CDR3 loop: CSARSGLAVYEQYF. The CDR3 nucleotides read TGCAGTGCTAGATCCGGACTAGCGGTTTACGAGCAGTACTTC.

This clonotype was detected only a few times. At one of its ends the junction is not consistent with the germline gene, which may arise from a read error. J is TRBJ2-4 and V is TRBV7-9; 9 nucleotides line up with TRBD1. CDR1 SEHNR and CDR2 FQNEAQ come from the germline V gene (reference sequence). The CDR3 runs to 12 residues. The CDR3 protein is CASSLTGQGMVF. Here the CDR3 DNA reads TGTGCCAGCAGCTTGACGGGACAGGGTATGGTCTTC.

This chain links TRBV29-1 with TRBJ2-7, with 10 bases identical to TRBD1. The CDR3 sequence is 14 residues long. Germline V gene data show CDR1 as SQVTM and CDR2 as ANQGSEA. J was trimmed by 2 bases and V by 4 bases; bases with no gene match: 5. CDR3 coding DNA: TGCAGCGTTGGAGGGACAGGGGTTCCCTACGAGCAGTACTTC. Translation: CSVGGTGVPYEQYF.

The sample holds a few counts of this clonotype. The V call is TRBV5-1, the J call TRBJ2-2; 10 bases agree with TRBD2. The trim removed 3 bases at V and 1 base at J, leaving 3 bases unmatched. CDR1 is SGHRS, CDR2 YFSETQ, per germline. The CDR3 length is 16 residues. CDR3 DNA: TGCGCCAGCAGCTCGTGGACTAGCGGGAACACCGGGGAGCTGTTTTTT. This codes for CASSSWTSGNTGELFF.

This clonotype has more than one count but fewer than ten. CDR3 DNA: TGTGCCAGCAGCAGACTAGCGAAGAACACCGGGGAGCTGTTTTTT. Translated, it gives CASSRLAKNTGELFF. The V call is TRBV28, the J call TRBJ2-2; 8 nucleotides align to TRBD2. This CDR3 is built from 15 residues. The V and J ends lost 6 bases and 1 base, in that order; junction bases with no gene match: 4. CDR1 is MDHEN, CDR2 SYDVKM, per germline.

A few counts support this clonotype. The chain joins TRBV5-1 to TRBJ2-1, with TRBD2 matching over 8 bases. Germline assignment: CDR1 SGHRS and CDR2 YFSETQ. CDR3 length: 14 residues. V was clipped by 2 bases and J by 7 bases; unmatched bases: 5. This CDR3 reads CASSLAGDRNEQFF. The CDR3 DNA follows: TGCGCCAGCAGCTTAGCGGGAGATCGTAATGAGCAGTTCTTC. Based on the CDR3 plus reference TRBV5-1 and TRBJ2-1, the full variable domain is KAGVTQTPRYLIKTRGQQVTLSCSPISGHRSVSWYQQTPGQGLQFLFEYFSETQRNKGNFPGRFSGRQFSNSRSEMNVSTLELGDSALYLCASSLAGDRNEQFFGPGTRLTVL.

There are a few counts of this clonotype. The V call is TRBV20-1, the J call TRBJ1-3, with TRBD1 matching 7 bases. The CDR3 is made up of 12 amino acids. V lost 4 bases, J lost 7 bases, and 4 bases stayed unmatched. The germline V gene encodes CDR1 DFQATT and CDR2 SNEGSKA (reference sequence). The CDR3 spells CSATTGFNTIYF. The CDR3, as DNA: TGCAGTGCTACGACAGGGTTCAACACCATATATTTT.

The chain recombines TRBV20-1 with TRBJ1-4; 7 bases fit TRBD1. Trimming cost V 6 bases and J 7 bases; bases outside gene matches: 5. CDR1 is DFQATT and CDR2 is SNEGSKA in the germline V gene (reference sequence). There are 12 residues in the CDR3. The CDR3 reads CSARQGGEKLFF. CDR3 sequence (DNA): TGCAGTGCCAGACAGGGCGGTGAAAAACTGTTTTTT.

The V and J genes are TRBV6-1 and TRBJ1-1; D perhaps matches TRBD1 (5 bases). The CDR3 runs 14 residues. V was shortened by 7 bases and J by 0 bases, with 12 bases between the two germline ends. Germline V gives CDR1 MNHNS, CDR2 SASEGT. This chain's CDR3 is CASKKTVLNTEAFF. DNA of the CDR3: TGTGCCAGCAAGAAGACAGTTTTGAACACTGAAGCTTTCTTT.

CDR3 nucleotide sequence: TGCGCCAGCAGACGGGGGACTAGCAGTTCCCAAGAGACCCAGTACTTC. Translated, it gives CASRRGTSSSQETQYF. This rearrangement joins TRBV5-1 to TRBJ2-5; 9 positions agree with TRBD2. J was trimmed by 1 base and V by 5 bases; bases with no gene match: 9. The CDR3 spans 16 residues. CDR1 and CDR2 (germline): SGHRS, YFSETQ. Looking up the rest from reference TRBV5-1 and TRBJ2-5 gives the full variable domain: KAGVTQTPRYLIKTRGQQVTLSCSPISGHRSVSWYQQTPGQGLQFLFEYFSETQRNKGNFPGRFSGRQFSNSRSEMNVSTLELGDSALYLCASRRGTSSSQETQYFGPGTRLLVL.